A single TCR beta chain is shown here with its context. Measured with immunoSEQ multiplex PCR; TCRdb has only the in-frame clones, and not every one. The sample lists over 75,000 clones; over 70% were seen once. These data come from a study of PD-1 blockade in mismatch repair-deficient tumors. Looking at the study overall: Patients had about 13 mismatch repair-deficient cancer types and were previously treated and progressing.

The sequencing here drew on peripheral blood, taken 12 weeks after starting pembrolizumab. The TCR originated in an adult with mismatch repair-deficient cancer.

DNA of the CDR3: TGTGCCAGCAGCTTAATGGGACACAACACCGGGGAGCTGTTTTTT. This gives the protein CASSLMGHNTGELFF. The rearrangement links TRBV5-6 to TRBJ2-2; weak D call: TRBD1 (6 bases). The CDR3 runs to 15 residues. V dropped 2 bases and J dropped 2 bases, with 10 bases sitting between them. The germline CDR1 and CDR2 sequences are SGHDT and YYEEEE.